This TCR beta chain is drawn from a study of radiotherapy plus CTLA-4 blockade in lung cancer. About the research overall: The study recorded objective responses in 15% to 20% of patients and disease control in about 31%. Study-level findings and limits: Once radiotherapy plus ipilimumab had been given, TCR clones derived from tumor expanded in blood. Early clone dynamics of blood T cells, plus interferon-beta, reportedly predicted response best.

TCRdb's copy holds only in-frame clones and misses some; the assay was immunoSEQ multiplex PCR. The data contain tens of thousands of clones, around 80% of them singletons. In the case of this clone: Its antigen is currently unknown.

This sequence was found in a human donor with non-small cell lung cancer who had a partial response to radiotherapy plus ipilimumab. The material sequenced was peripheral blood, taken from a patient treated with radiotherapy plus ipilimumab.

The CDR3 loop reads CASGPGLAGIGELFF. The DNA for the CDR3 is TGTGCTAGTGGTCCGGGACTAGCGGGGATCGGGGAGCTGTTTTTT. This chain joins TRBV12-5 and TRBJ2-2; 13 bases fit TRBD2. V shed 5 bases and J 7 bases; nucleotides not matched to a gene: 4. The CDR3 runs 15 residues. CDR1 LGHNT and CDR2 FRNRAP come from the germline V gene.